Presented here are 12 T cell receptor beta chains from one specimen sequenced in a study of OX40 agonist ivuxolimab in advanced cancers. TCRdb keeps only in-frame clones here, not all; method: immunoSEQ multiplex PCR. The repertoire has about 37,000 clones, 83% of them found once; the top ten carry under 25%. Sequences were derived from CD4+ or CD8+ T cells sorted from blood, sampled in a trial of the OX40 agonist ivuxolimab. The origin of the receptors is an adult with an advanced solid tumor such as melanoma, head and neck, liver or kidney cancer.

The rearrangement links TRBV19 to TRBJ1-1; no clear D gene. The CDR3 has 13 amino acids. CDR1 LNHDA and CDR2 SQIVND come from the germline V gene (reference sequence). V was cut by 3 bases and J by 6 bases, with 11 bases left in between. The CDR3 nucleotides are TGTGCCAGTAGTATCCAAGTAACAGCTGAAGCTTTCTTT. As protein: CASSIQVTAEAFF.

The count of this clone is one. In nucleotides, the CDR3 is TGCAGCGTCGACCGGGGAAGCTATGGCTACACCTTC. Translating it yields CSVDRGSYGYTF. The rearrangement joins TRBV29-1 to TRBJ1-2; D uncertain. The germline V gene has CDR1 SQVTM and CDR2 ANQGSEA. The CDR3 has 12 amino acids. V was trimmed by 6 bases and J by 4 bases, leaving 12 bases between them.

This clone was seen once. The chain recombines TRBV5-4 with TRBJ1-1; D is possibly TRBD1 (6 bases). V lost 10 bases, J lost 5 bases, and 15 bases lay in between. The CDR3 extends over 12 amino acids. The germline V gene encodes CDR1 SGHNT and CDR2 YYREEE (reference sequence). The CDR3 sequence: CAGGDLGTEAFF. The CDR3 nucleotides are TGTGCCGGGGGCGATCTGGGAACTGAAGCTTTCTTT. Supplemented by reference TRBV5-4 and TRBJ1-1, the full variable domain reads ETGVTQSPTHLIKTRGQQVTLRCSSQSGHNTVSWYQQALGQGPQFIFQYYREEENGRGNFPPRFSGLQFPNYSSELNVNALELDDSALYLCAGGDLGTEAFFGQGTRLTVV.

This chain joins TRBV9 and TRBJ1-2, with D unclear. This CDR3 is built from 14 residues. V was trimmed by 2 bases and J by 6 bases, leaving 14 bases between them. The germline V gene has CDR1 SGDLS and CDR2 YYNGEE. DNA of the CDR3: TGTGCCAGCAGCGTTGAAGGCCTCGGGGATGGCTACACCTTC. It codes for CASSVEGLGDGYTF.

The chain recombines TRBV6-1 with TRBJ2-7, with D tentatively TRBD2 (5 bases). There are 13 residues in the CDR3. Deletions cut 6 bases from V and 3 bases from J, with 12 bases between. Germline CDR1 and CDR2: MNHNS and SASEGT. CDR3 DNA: TGTGCCAGCAGCGACTTCGGAGGCTACGAGCAGTACTTC. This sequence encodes CASSDFGGYEQYF.

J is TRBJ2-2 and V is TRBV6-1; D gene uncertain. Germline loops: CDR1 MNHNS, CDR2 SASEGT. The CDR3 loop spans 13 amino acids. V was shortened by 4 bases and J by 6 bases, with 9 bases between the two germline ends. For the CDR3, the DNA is TGTGCCAGCAGTGTTGGGGTATCCGGGGAGCTGTTTTTT. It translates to CASSVGVSGELFF.

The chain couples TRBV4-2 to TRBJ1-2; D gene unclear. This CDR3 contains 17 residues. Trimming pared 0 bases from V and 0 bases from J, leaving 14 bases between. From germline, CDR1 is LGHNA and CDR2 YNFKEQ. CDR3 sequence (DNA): TGTGCCAGCAGCCAAGATGGCGTTCCAGCCACTAACTATGGCTACACCTTC. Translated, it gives CASSQDGVPATNYGYTF.

As DNA, the CDR3 is TGTGCCAGCAGTTTGGCCACTAGCAATCAGCCCCAGCATTTT. This encodes CASSLATSNQPQHF. The V call is TRBV27, the J call TRBJ1-5; D not certain. The CDR3 contains 14 residues. From germline, CDR1 is MNHEY and CDR2 SMNVEV (reference sequence). Trimming pared 3 bases from V and 0 bases from J, leaving 6 bases between.

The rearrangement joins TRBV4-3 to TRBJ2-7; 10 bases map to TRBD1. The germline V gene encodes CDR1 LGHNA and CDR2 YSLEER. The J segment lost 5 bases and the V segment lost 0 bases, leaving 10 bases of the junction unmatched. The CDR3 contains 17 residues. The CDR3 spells CASSQDGGGTGAHEQYF. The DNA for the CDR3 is TGCGCCAGCAGCCAAGATGGGGGCGGGACAGGGGCCCACGAGCAGTACTTC.

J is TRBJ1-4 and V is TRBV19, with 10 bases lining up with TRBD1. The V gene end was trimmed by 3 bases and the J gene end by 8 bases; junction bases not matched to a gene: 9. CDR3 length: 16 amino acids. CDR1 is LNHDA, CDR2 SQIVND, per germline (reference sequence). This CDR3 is CASSILGQGEEEKLFF. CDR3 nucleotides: TGTGCCAGTAGTATCCTTGGACAGGGGGAGGAGGAAAAACTGTTTTTT. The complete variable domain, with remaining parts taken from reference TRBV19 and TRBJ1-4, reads DGGITQSPKYLFRKEGQNVTLSCEQNLNHDAMYWYRQDPGQGLRLIYYSQIVNDFQKGDIAEGYSVSREKKESFPLTVTSAQKNPTAFYLCASSILGQGEEEKLFFGSGTQLSVL.

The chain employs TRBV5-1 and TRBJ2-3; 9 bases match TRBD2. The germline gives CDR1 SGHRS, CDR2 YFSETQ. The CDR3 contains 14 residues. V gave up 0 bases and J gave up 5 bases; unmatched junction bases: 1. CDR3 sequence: CASSLEAGGDTQYF. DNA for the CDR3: TGCGCCAGCAGCTTGGAAGCGGGAGGAGATACGCAGTATTTT.

CDR3 sequence reads: CASSSRDRGYEQYF. CDR3 nucleotides: TGTGCCAGCAGCTCTAGGGACAGGGGGTACGAGCAGTACTTC. The chain joins TRBV5-4 to TRBJ2-7, with 11 bases lining up with TRBD1. Germline CDR1 and CDR2: SGHNT and YYREEE (reference sequence). Trimming removed 3 bases from V and 4 bases from J; junction bases left unmatched: 3. The CDR3 sequence is 14 residues long.